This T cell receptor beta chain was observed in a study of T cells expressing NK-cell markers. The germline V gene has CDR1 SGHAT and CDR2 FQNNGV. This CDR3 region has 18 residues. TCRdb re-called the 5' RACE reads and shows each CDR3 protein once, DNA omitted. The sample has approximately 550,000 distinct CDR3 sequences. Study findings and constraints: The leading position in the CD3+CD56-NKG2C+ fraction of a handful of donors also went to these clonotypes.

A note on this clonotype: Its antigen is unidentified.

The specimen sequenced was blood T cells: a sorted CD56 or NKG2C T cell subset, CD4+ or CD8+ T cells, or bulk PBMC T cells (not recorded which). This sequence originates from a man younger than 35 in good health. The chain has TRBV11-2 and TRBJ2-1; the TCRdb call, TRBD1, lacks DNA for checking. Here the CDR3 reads CASSLDPHGQGLRDEQFF.